This entry is about one T cell receptor beta chain. This CDR3 spans 15 amino acids. The germline V gene has CDR1 SGHTA and CDR2 FQGNSA. V lost 4 bases, J lost 2 bases, and 12 bases lay in between. This entry is derived from a study of blood T cell repertoires in COVID-19. Sequencing used immunoSEQ multiplex PCR; TCRdb keeps in-frame clones, though not all of them. This table has about 200,000 clones, around 76% appearing once. This chain links TRBV7-2 with TRBJ2-1, with D perhaps TRBD2 (6 bases). Sequenced: peripheral blood. The TCR was taken from a woman in her fifties or sixties with COVID-19, enrolled during active disease. The CDR3 spells CASSYQGGPYNEQFF. As DNA, the CDR3 is TGTGCCAGCAGCTACCAGGGAGGACCCTACAATGAGCAGTTCTTC.